The entry below gives a single T cell receptor beta chain sequence along with its context. This clone occurred once. Its recognized antigen is unknown. The sample holds no much larger clone one base away, and base qualities are not on file. In total, approximately 700 healthy bone marrow donors made up the cohort. At the time of sampling, all cohort members were nominally healthy, though unrecorded immune exposures were likely present. The donor was CMV seropositive and belonged to the group of 250 to 300 seropositive cohort members. A peripheral blood sample was collected from each donor, and TCR beta sequencing was performed on peripheral blood mononuclear cells. The Qiagen DNeasy Blood Extraction Kit was used to extract genomic DNA from the blood cell samples. The CDR3 runs 15 amino acids, cysteine and phenylalanine included. The retained sequence is limited to the CDR3, 45 bases, with the frame set at the first base. The germline V gene (reference sequence) supplies CDR1 LNHDA and CDR2 SQIVND. A distance of 11 bases separates the germline ends of V and J, which lose 3 bases and 2 bases respectively.

Library preparation was by the immunoSEQ multiplex PCR assay. For the multiplex PCR, a mixture combining 60 forward primers for TCR Vbeta segments and 13 reverse primers for TCR Jbeta segments was used. The CDR3 region of rearranged TCR beta genes was amplified from genomic DNA with a multiplex PCR assay. The amplified TCR beta libraries were sequenced on the Illumina HiSeq System as 87-base-pair reads. Regarding the original processing steps: In a later analysis, 80 million or so unique TCR beta chains were counted across the 500 to 850 repertoires, and roughly 10 million of these chains were shared by at least two donors. Raw reads were error-corrected and collapsed into unique sequences with a nearest-neighbor algorithm that merged closely related sequences to remove PCR and sequencing errors. To assign V, D and J gene segments, CDR3 sequences were aligned to IMGT reference sequences. For a sequence to be retained, a match of at least six nucleotides was required to both a V gene segment and a J gene segment. A rearrangement was called productive if the CDR3 had no stop codons and remained in frame with V and J, and every other rearrangement was called non-productive. Following IMGT convention, CDR3 was defined as the stretch from the second conserved V-encoded cysteine to the conserved J-encoded phenylalanine. The earlier analysis of a few hundred of the donors excluded sequences that lacked an unambiguous match to a single V gene segment. In an earlier analysis of roughly 500 of the donors, V segments were called functional above 56.7% productive rearrangements and were called segregating when the between-donor standard deviation exceeded 5%. A statistical classification framework was built to diagnose cytomegalovirus status from the catalog of TCR beta chain sequences. In a later analysis, TCR nucleotide sequences were compared against IMGT/GENE-DB human TR gene sequences so that V and J genes could be assigned. A later analysis assigned CDR3 sequences and most-parsimonious VDJ recombination scenarios with the TCRdist pipeline. In a later analysis, each TCR beta chain was defined by its CDR3 amino acid sequence together with its V-gene family, and reads lacking a unique V-gene family were excluded. As a way to deal with suspected cross-contamination and a sequencing artifact, a later analysis dropped roughly 600 nucleotide sequences that were highly shared and had low generation probability. For each public chain, a later analysis derived a clonal expansion index from normalized ranks of inferred template counts within each repertoire. Generation probabilities in a later analysis came from a VDJ recombination model fitted to out-of-frame rearrangements, and those results were checked against IGoR. Hypergeometric tests were used in a later analysis to score TCR-TCR, TCR-HLA and TCR-CMV co-occurrence, with a repertoire-size bias correction applied to the TCR pairs. In a later analysis, false discovery rates were estimated by permuting HLA or CMV assignments 20 times. A later analysis grouped co-occurring TCRs with DBSCAN, adding TCRdist sequence similarity when clustering within HLA-allele-positive subsets. For co-occurrence clustering, repertoires with fewer than 30,000 or more than 120,000 public chains were excluded, along with 4 to 6 repertoires with anomalous nucleotide sharing. TCRdb holds this immuneACCESS table with in-frame rearrangements only. Some clones are missing; in checked studies, unresolved V genes explain under half, and the rest has no known cause. That table is the source of V, J and clone size, and D and trimming were worked out from the DNA. This sample holds 160,000 or so clones; 60% to 85% were observed only once. 2.2% of the sample comes from the top ten.

These data belong to a study of cytomegalovirus exposure and HLA in healthy donors (dated by TCRdb to about 2017). Regarding the study in general: According to an earlier analysis of several hundred of the donors, about 170 million T cells yielded over 90 million unique TCR beta sequences and about 280 Gb of sequence data. Donor age, sex, ethnicity and CMV serostatus were compiled alongside the repertoire data. Genome-wide SNP genotypes for about 55% of the 666 donors were used in a later genetic analysis, which treated that subset as a discovery cohort. The genetic ancestry cluster associated with self-reported Caucasian donors included around four fifths of the roughly 400 genotyped donors. Among some 410 genotyped donors of the cohort, an average of approximately 240,000 unique TCR beta nucleotide sequences were sequenced per donor, around 20% of them non-productive. Around 300 gigabases of sequencing data and tens of millions of unique TCR sequences were included in an early release covering roughly 600 HLA-typed donors. The study profiled the T cell repertoires of hundreds of subjects by immunosequencing and related them to cytomegalovirus serostatus. To decide whether each TCR beta V gene segment behaved as functional or pseudogenic, an earlier analysis of some 570 of the donors relied on high-throughput TCR beta sequencing. Because of strong linkage in the cohort, roughly five DR-DQ haplotypes were treated as single units for association and clustering. In a later analysis, previously published TCR beta repertoires from hundreds of donors were re-analyzed and high-resolution HLA genotyping was added so that TCR occurrence patterns could be studied. To predict cytomegalovirus infection status, the study brought together high-throughput TCR immunosequencing, statistical association of individual TCRs with disease status, and machine learning. Rather than using new phenotypic data, the later analysis identified candidate immune exposures from TCR beta sequences and from how often those sequences occurred across donors. A separate validation cohort of about 110 different subjects was used in addition to the roughly 700-subject first cohort. The study was designed to test whether signatures of past pathogen exposure could be identified by cataloging public T cell receptors. Typing coverage varied by locus: roughly 620-640 donors for A, B, C, DRB1 and DQB1; approximately 560 for DQA1; nearly 610 for DPA1; roughly 450 for DPB1. All discovery cohort repertoires had been generated on a single sequencing platform. Class I and class II HLA loci were covered by the typing at four-digit resolution. Here is what the overall study found, with its caveats: According to a later analysis, TCR association rates differed among HLA loci, with DRB1 alleles showing the most associated TCRs and HLA-C alleles showing the fewest. While some public TCRs were present in many individuals, most TCR sequences turned up only very rarely across donors. Cytomegalovirus status was reported to be diagnosed by the classifier with high specificity and sensitivity in both the original and validation cohorts. A later analysis associated 17,000 or so TCR beta sequences with specific HLA alleles at a false discovery rate of 0.05. Because counts were too low, about 15 rarely observed V segments, including chromosome 9 orphons, were left out of the earlier analysis of about 500 of the donors. Broadly in line with IMGT annotations, most TCR beta V segments showed up in productive rearrangements about 87% or about 30% of the time in an earlier analysis of a few hundred of the donors. A further reported finding was that TCR beta sequences accurately predicted the HLA-A and HLA-B alleles for most subjects in the first cohort. A later analysis reported that several top co-occurrence clusters appeared linked to parvovirus B19, influenza, CMV and Epstein-Barr virus. Most CMV-associated TCR beta chains appeared to be HLA-restricted in a later analysis, and the HLA associations seemed to be driven largely by CMV exposure. Roughly uniform sequencing depth across donors was assumed in presence/absence analyses, although this assumption may not hold. Strong co-occurrence of HLA alleles, especially DR and DQ, made assigning TCR associations to individual alleles difficult. Some IMGT-functional V segments, including TRBV6-2 and TRBV6-3, could not be told apart with the 87-base-pair reads, so those segments were excluded. The authors suggested that the approach could potentially be generalized to other disease states and immunological phenotypes. V-gene and J-gene trimming of TCR beta chains was associated with a missense DCLRE1C variant in a later genetic analysis, and the association was replicated in an independent cohort. According to a later genetic analysis, donors in an Asian-associated ancestry cluster had fewer N-insertions in productive TCRs than the approximately 630-donor mean. Compared with equally common non-associated chains, HLA-associated TCR beta chains in a later analysis were more clonally expanded and had lower generation probabilities. Linkage disequilibrium might explain the correlated functional status among segregating V segments, but an unknown experimental factor could not be excluded. A cluster of highly shared sequence variants was judged likely to represent a technical artifact of the sequencing pipeline. CMV serostatus was the only immune exposure information available for the cohort. In the study, about 150 TCR beta chains were listed as associated with cytomegalovirus. A few of the identified cytomegalovirus-associated TCR beta chains were confirmed in vitro to be specific for cytomegalovirus antigens. Because HLA typing was unavailable for some donors at each locus, only the typed subset was used in association tests. Only TCR beta chains were sequenced in this cohort, and the absence of alpha or paired-chain data limited detectable features.

This clonotype originated in a man in his fifties or sixties in good health and CMV-seropositive. Specimen: PBMCs. The receptor chain draws on TRBV19 and TRBJ1-5; the D gene cannot be named for sure. The nucleotide sequence reads TGTGCCAGTAGTATTTGGGTGGCGGGCAATCAGCCCCAGCATTTT. Its protein reads: CASSIWVAGNQPQHF.